This T cell receptor beta chain was documented in a study of a mutant IDH1 vaccine in newly diagnosed glioma. TCRdb keeps only in-frame clones here, not all; method: immunoSEQ multiplex PCR. The sample consists of tens of thousands of clones, about 84% of them appearing once. The CDR3 loop spans 16 amino acids. CDR1 is SGHNT, CDR2 YYREEE, per germline (reference sequence). Trimming left V 0 bases short and J 3 bases short, with 16 bases between. With regard to this clone: As yet, its antigen is unknown.

Time point noted: week 5, during vaccination. Every vaccination contained 300 ug of the mutant IDH1 20-mer peptide and was paired with topical imiquimod. The TCR comes from a man aged 35 to 55 with glioma. This specimen was PBMCs, taken from a glioma patient whose treatment included an IDH1 peptide vaccine. The V gene is TRBV5-4, the J gene TRBJ2-7; D is undetermined. The CDR3 loop is CASSLGSDQRLYEQYF. The CDR3 DNA reads TGTGCCAGCAGCTTGGGATCGGACCAACGACTCTACGAGCAGTACTTC.